This T cell receptor (beta chain) was identified during a study of post-analysis software for immune sequencing data. Study at large: Progressive-relapsing, secondary progressive and relapsing-remitting multiple sclerosis were among the disease courses included. Regarding the study as a whole: Five TRBV segments were significantly more frequent in patients than in controls. TRBV5-6, TRBV5-1 and TRBV20-1 were among these segments.

TCR beta cDNA libraries had unique molecular identifiers. TCRdb ran MiXCR on the PCR reads and lists one entry per CDR3 protein. Among a few hundred thousand distinct CDR3 sequences listed, around 34% were seen once. The sample holds many counts of this clonotype. Its antigen remains unidentified. The germline gives CDR1 SGHTA, CDR2 FQGNSA. The germline V and J ends were trimmed by 4 bases and 6 bases, with 17 bases remaining between them. The CDR3 consists of 15 residues. This chain links TRBV7-2 with TRBJ2-3, with a possible D match to TRBD2 (6 bases). Specimen: blood. The TCR originated in a girl under 18 with multiple sclerosis. The CDR3 is CASSSTRDSSDTQYF. Written as DNA, the CDR3 is TGTGCCAGCAGCTCAACTCGGGACTCCTCGGATACGCAGTATTTT.